These 10 T cell receptor beta chains originate from one sample sequenced in a study of T-cell reconstitution after alpha-beta-depleted transplantation in children. Library preparation (for TCRbeta) was performed with unique molecular identifiers. TCRdb recomputed calls from the PCR reads with MiXCR, one row per CDR3 protein. The sample shows 300,000 to 350,000 distinct CDR3 sequences, under 20% of them seen only once. The specimen comprised PBMCs, mostly from graft donor cells, sampled 360 days after TCRalphabeta/CD19-depleted stem cell transplant. The receptor source for this set is a male patient aged 2-15 years who had a stem cell transplant for acute lymphoblastic leukemia, so the T cells may come from the graft donor.

V is TRBV7-6 and J is TRBJ1-5, with no clear D. Germline V gene sequence: CDR1 SGHVS, CDR2 FNYEAQ. Trimming took 1 base from V and 7 from J, leaving 8 bases between them. CDR3 length equals 13 residues. The CDR3 nucleotides are TGTGCCAGCAGCTTAGGTGGGTGGCAGCCCCAGCATTTT. Translation gives CASSLGGWQPQHF.

This clonotype was counted between two and nine times. This chain joins TRBV28 and TRBJ2-2, with 8 bases lining up with TRBD1. Germline assignment: CDR1 MDHEN and CDR2 SYDVKM. J was trimmed by 1 base and V by 6 bases; bases with no gene match: 1. CDR3 length equals 14 residues. As DNA, the CDR3 is TGTGCCAGCAGACAGGGGGTGAACACCGGGGAGCTGTTTTTT. This codes for CASRQGVNTGELFF.

This clonotype occurred many times. This chain uses TRBV7-2 with TRBJ2-7, with unresolved D. Trimming left V 1 base short and J 5 bases short, with 15 bases between. The germline V gene encodes CDR1 SGHTA and CDR2 FQGNSA. CDR3 length: 15 amino acids. CDR3 in DNA: TGTGCCAGCAGCTTAGTGGCTAGTGAGTTAGACGAGCAGTACTTC. Encoded protein: CASSLVASELDEQYF.

This clonotype has just a few counts. This sequence joins TRBV12-3 or TRBV12-4 and TRBJ2-1; 10 bases are a match to TRBD2. V was pared by 4 bases and J by 8 bases, with 11 bases of the junction left unmatched. The CDR3 extends over 16 amino acids. The CDR3 loop reads CASSYLAGGGYDEQFF. CDR3 DNA sequence: TGTGCCAGCAGTTACTTAGCGGGAGGAGGTTATGATGAGCAGTTCTTC.

In its sample, this clonotype was seen many times. This chain uses TRBV29-1 with TRBJ2-3, with TRBD2 matching 7 bases. V dropped 4 bases and J dropped 4; count of bases not matched to a gene: 8. The CDR3 has 14 residues. CDR1 and CDR2 from the germline V gene are SQVTM and ANQGSEA. The CDR3 region is CSVAQVGGPDTQYF. Written as DNA, the CDR3 is TGCAGCGTTGCCCAGGTGGGAGGGCCAGATACGCAGTATTTT.

The chain couples TRBV5-1 to TRBJ1-1, with TRBD1 matching over 9 bases. The CDR3 has 15 residues. V lost 3 bases, J lost 4 bases, and 7 bases stayed unmatched. Germline-derived CDR1 and CDR2 are SGHRS and YFSETQ. CDR3 region: CASSWTGVEVTEAFF. As DNA, the CDR3 is TGCGCCAGCAGCTGGACAGGGGTTGAAGTCACTGAAGCTTTCTTT.

This clonotype was detected many times. The chain recombines TRBV7-6 with TRBJ2-7; the match to TRBD1 covers 8 bases. Germline V lookup: CDR1 SGHVS, CDR2 FNYEAQ. V shed 0 bases and J 1 base; nucleotides not matched to a gene: 2. This CDR3 spans 15 amino acids. The chain's CDR3 is CASSLAQGASYEQYF. CDR3 DNA sequence: TGTGCCAGCAGCTTAGCGCAGGGGGCGTCCTACGAGCAGTACTTC.

This clonotype was counted a few times. V usage is TRBV15 and J usage is TRBJ2-5, with TRBD1 as a possible D gene (6 bases). CDR3 length equals 14 residues. Looked up from germline, CDR1 is LNHNV and CDR2 is YYDKDF (reference sequence). V shed 5 bases and J shed 1 base, with 11 bases lying between them. The DNA for the CDR3 is TGTGCCACCAGCCTGGGACACCTCCAAGAGACCCAGTACTTC. Protein: CATSLGHLQETQYF.

The chain employs TRBV7-6 and TRBJ2-1; TRBD2 agrees at 12 bases. The CDR3 has 16 residues. Germline V CDR1 and CDR2: SGHVS, FNYEAQ. V shed 2 bases and J 7 bases; nucleotides not matched to a gene: 6. CDR3 nucleotide sequence: TGTGCCAGCAGCTTAAGTGGGACTAGCGGGTTAAATGAGCAGTTCTTC. Protein sequence: CASSLSGTSGLNEQFF.

In this sample, this clonotype turned up a few times. The CDR3 DNA is TGTGCCAGCAGTTTTGTCAGCACAGATACGCAGTATTTT. It is translated as CASSFVSTDTQYF. The V gene is TRBV6-2 or TRBV6-3, the J gene TRBJ2-3, with unresolved D. CDR1 is MNHEY, CDR2 SVGEGT, per germline. The CDR3 contains 13 residues. Trimming shortened V by 4 bases and J by 0 bases, and 5 bases separated the two germline ends.